This record concerns one T cell receptor beta chain sequence. These data originate in a study of CD8 T cells in Susac syndrome. Per the germline V gene, CDR1 is SQVTM and CDR2 is ANQGSEA. This CDR3 has 15 amino acids. Trimming took 7 bases from V and 6 from J, leaving 22 bases between them. An input of 0.5 to 1 ug of RNA was subjected to reverse transcription using random hexamers. TCRdb reanalysed the immunoSEQ multiplex PCR reads using MiXCR and keeps one entry per CDR3 protein. Of roughly 100,000 distinct CDR3 sequences listed, approximately 96% are singletons. This sequence originates from a human donor with Susac syndrome. Sequencing was done on a sample of CD8+ T cells from PBMCs. The chain recombines TRBV29-1 with TRBJ2-1; TRBD1 might be the D (5 bases). This CDR3 is CSAPNRRGLGNEQFF. The DNA of the CDR3 is TGCAGCGCCCCGAACCGAAGGGGCTTAGGCAATGAGCAGTTCTTC.